The sequence of this TCR beta chain was determined in a study of T-cell memory formation after mild COVID-19 (dated by TCRdb to the early 2020s). Notes on the research overall: TCR sequence clusters from the two donors were largely donor specific. In a couple of donors, T-cell clones that expanded and contracted after mild COVID-19 were tracked by sequencing TCRalpha and TCRbeta repertoires over time. The cohort was made up of two young adult volunteers, one female and one male, who were previously healthy.

V is clipped by 3 bases and J by 2 bases, and the sequence between their germline boundaries is 8 bases long. Reading from cysteine to phenylalanine, the CDR3 counts 14 amino acids. Only CDR3 DNA remains: 42 bases, in frame from the first base. The paper as a whole reports these results and caveats: Some responding clones were detected in pre-infection memory, suggesting pre-existing cross-reactive memory T cells joined the SARS-CoV-2 response. Contracting CD4+ clones turned up mainly in the CM and EM memory subsets, whereas EMRA was where CD8+ clones were enriched. The second-wave clones that peaked on day 37 were not confirmed to be SARS-CoV-2 specific. Balanced CD4/CD8 phenotypes were observed for clones contracting from day 15 to 85, whereas a bias towards CD4+ was observed for a second wave of clones expanding from day 15 to 37. The study included only two mild cases, and larger cohorts that include severe cases with pre-infection samples were judged to be necessary.

With respect to this clonotype: Its antigen is currently not known. No qualities accompany the bases; no much larger clone lies one base away.

PBMCs were isolated by Ficoll-Paque density gradient centrifugation. The sequencing machine was an Illumina NovaSeq 6000. TCRalpha and TCRbeta cDNA libraries were constructed by 5'RACE with constant-segment primers, with sample barcodes and unique molecular identifiers being introduced. Trizol reagent was used to extract RNA from every sample. Library amplification was performed in two PCR steps, and a second sample barcode and Illumina TruSeq adapters were introduced in the second step. The libraries were sequenced on an Illumina NovaSeq using 2 x 150 bp paired-end reads. In the original analysis: With migec v1.2.7, reads were demultiplexed and then collapsed into UMI-guided consensus sequences. With mixcr v2.1.11, UMI consensuses were aligned to TRA and TRB V and J templates and assembled into clonotypes. A clonotype was counted as expanded or contracted only if both edgeR and NoisET called the change significant, with noise models trained on biological replicates. For edgeR calls, the cutoffs were a false discovery rate-adjusted p below 0.01 and a log2 fold-change threshold of 1. As an exploratory analysis of dynamics, max-normalized trajectories of the 1000 most abundant clonotypes were examined with PCA combined with hierarchical clustering. Separately sequenced CD4+ and CD8+ repertoires were used to assign the CD4 or CD8 phenotype of responding clones. In-frame beta chains were kept once TCRdb had trimmed the public reads at Q25 with fastp and called clones with MiXCR. Every entry covers one CDR3 protein and lists the most common genes and DNA from its rows. Clone size and V and J calls follow TCRdb, not the original study. This sample lists under 550,000 distinct CDR3 sequences; about 20% were detected once. The ten largest account for roughly an eighth of the sample.

This sequence originates from an adult woman who had mild COVID-19 (a few samples of this study predate the infection). The sample titles of this study are shuffled in the database, so cell type and time point are left out; the donor was told from shared clones. The sample comprised PBMCs or a T cell subset sorted from them (not recorded which). This receptor chain uses TRBV12-3 or TRBV12-4 and TRBJ1-5; the D segment cannot be called with confidence. In nucleotides, the sequence is TGTGCCAGCAGTTTCAGGCCGGGCAATCAGCCCCAGCATTTT. This translates into CASSFRPGNQPQHF.